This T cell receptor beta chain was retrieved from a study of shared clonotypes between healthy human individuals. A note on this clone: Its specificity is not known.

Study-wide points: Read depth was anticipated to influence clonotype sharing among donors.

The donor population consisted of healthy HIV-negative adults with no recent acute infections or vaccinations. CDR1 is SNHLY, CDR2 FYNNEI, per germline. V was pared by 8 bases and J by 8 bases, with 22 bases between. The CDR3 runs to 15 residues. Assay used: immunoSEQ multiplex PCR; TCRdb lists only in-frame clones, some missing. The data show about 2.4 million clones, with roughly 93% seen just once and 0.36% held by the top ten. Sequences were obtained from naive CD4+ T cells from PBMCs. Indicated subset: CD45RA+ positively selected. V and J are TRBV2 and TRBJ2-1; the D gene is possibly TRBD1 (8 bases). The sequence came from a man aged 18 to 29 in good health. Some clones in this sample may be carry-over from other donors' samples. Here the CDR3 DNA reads TGTGCCAGCGGGGGGACAGGCGCACGGGAGGATGAGCAGTTCTTC. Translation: CASGGTGAREDEQFF.